This T cell receptor (beta chain) was recovered during a study of identifying expanded T cells in peripheral blood. Germline CDR1 reads PRHDT; CDR2 reads FYEKMQ (reference sequence). CDR3 length: 12 amino acids. V dropped 5 bases and J dropped 7 bases, with 9 bases sitting between them. Measured with immunoSEQ multiplex PCR; TCRdb has only the in-frame clones, and not every one. The data contain around 100,000 clones, approximately 88% of them singletons. In this sample, this clone turned up once. The receptor was derived from a person aged 18 to 69 in good health. The rearrangement links TRBV13 to TRBJ2-1; D call uncertain. The sample taken for sequencing was blood. The CDR3 DNA sequence: TGTGCCAGCAGCCCCCAAGGAAATGAGCAGTTCTTC. Translation gives CASSPQGNEQFF.